This T cell receptor beta chain was documented in a study of blood T cell repertoires in COVID-19. In terms of age and location, participants ranged from roughly 18 to 100 years and lived in about two dozen US areas. The CDR3 length is 13 residues. V lost 3 bases and J 8 bases, leaving 13 bases between the germline ends. The assay was immunoSEQ multiplex PCR, and TCRdb's table has in-frame clones only and misses some. Of 200,000 to 250,000 clones in the sample, less than 90% are singletons; the top ten hold roughly 3.2%. Material: PBMCs or T cells enriched from blood (not recorded which). This rearrangement joins TRBV12-3 or TRBV12-4 to TRBJ1-2, with D possibly TRBD1 on 6 matching bases. The receptor comes from a woman aged 50 to 65 in a cohort exposed to, infected with or recovered from COVID-19 (not recorded which). The CDR3 coding sequence is TGTGCCAGCAGTTTGGGTGGGGGCTTAGGCTACACCTTC. Translated: CASSLGGGLGYTF.